The T cell receptor (beta chain) described here comes from a study of cytomegalovirus exposure and HLA in healthy donors (dated by TCRdb to about 2017). Some background on the complete study: According to a later analysis, one platform produced both the roughly 110 validation repertoires and the 670 or so repertoires of the first cohort. The aim of the study was to test whether cataloging public T cell receptors could identify signatures of past pathogen exposure. A separate validation cohort of over a hundred different subjects was used in addition to the 666-subject first cohort. To predict cytomegalovirus infection status, the study brought together high-throughput TCR immunosequencing, statistical association of individual TCRs with disease status, and machine learning.

CDR1 and CDR2 are read off the germline V gene as MGHDK and SYGVNS. Clipping removes 5 bases from V and 0 bases from J, with 6 as the unmatched junction base count. The CDR3, from cysteine to phenylalanine, totals 16 residues. The CDR3 DNA has 48 bases and is translated from base 1. Preparation of the library involved the immunoSEQ multiplex PCR assay. The original pipeline was this. A statistical classification framework was developed to diagnose cytomegalovirus status using the catalog of TCR beta chain sequences. TCRdb obtained this table from immuneACCESS and retained in-frame rearrangements with V and J assigned. These tables miss some clones; where compared with another copy, unresolved V genes account for less than half of the shortfall, and the remainder is unexplained. That table supplies the V and J calls and clone size; D and trimming were determined from the DNA. The sample profile shows about 84,000 clones; roughly 93% of them were found once. Around 2.1% of the sample is in the top ten clones.

A word on this clone: The antigen it binds to is not known. Base qualities are not recorded, but no much larger clone differs from it by a single base.

Donors formed part of the validation cohort, which comprised about 130 subjects and was distinct from the first cohort of 550 to 850 subjects. What the work shows at the level of the full study, not this receptor alone: A few of the identified cytomegalovirus-associated TCR beta chains were confirmed in vitro to be specific for cytomegalovirus antigens. Across donors, most TCR sequences were observed very rarely, whereas some public TCRs were present in many individuals. Cytomegalovirus status was reported to be diagnosed by the classifier with high specificity and sensitivity in both the original and validation cohorts. According to the authors, the approach could potentially be generalized to other disease states and immunological phenotypes. The study gave a list of some 150 TCR beta chains associated with cytomegalovirus. The validation cohort had no HLA typing available for a later analysis, so co-occurrence within that cohort was assessed over all 110 or so repertoires. Of the cluster scores, roughly 95% were above 0 in a later analysis, which found that TCRs clustered in the first cohort also tended to co-occur in the 110 or so validation repertoires.

The source of this sequence is a man aged 25 to 40 in good health and CMV-seronegative. The chain links TRBV25-1 with TRBJ2-1; 8 bases in the junction line up with TRBD2. The sequenced material came from PBMCs. The DNA sequence reads TGTGCCAGCAGTCGAGGAACTAGCGGCTCCTACAATGAGCAGTTCTTC. Translated, this is CASSRGTSGSYNEQFF. With the portions outside the CDR3 filled from the reference TRBV25-1 and TRBJ2-1 genes, the complete variable region becomes EADIYQTPRYLVIGTGKKITLECSQTMGHDKMYWYQQDPGMELHLIHYSYGVNSTEKGDLSSESTVSRIRTEHFPLTLESARPSHTSQYLCASSRGTSGSYNEQFFGPGTRLTVL.